This T cell receptor (beta chain) was obtained from a study of control samples from healthy donors and cancer patients (dated by TCRdb to the early 2020s). Reading the germline V gene gives CDR1 LGHNT and CDR2 FRNRAP. The CDR3, from cysteine to phenylalanine, totals 11 residues. Of the read, only the CDR3 DNA is kept; its 33 bases are in frame from base 1. V loses 2 bases, J loses 9 bases, and the germline ends lie 7 bases apart. Library preparation used the immunoSEQ multiplex PCR assay. What TCRdb holds here is the immuneACCESS table cut down to in-frame rearrangements. Part of the clones is not present; checked against another copy, under half of the missing clones reflect an unresolved V gene, and the others are unexplained. This sample gives 75,000 to 100,000 clones in total; about 85% of them show up just once. Jointly, the top ten make up around 1.3% of the sample. Of note for this clone: Its recognized antigen is unknown. No much larger clonotype is one base removed from it; base qualities were not supplied.

The receptor was isolated from a woman in her fifties or sixties in good health. The chain uses TRBV12-5 and TRBJ2-5; the D gene is not confidently resolved. Material: blood. The CDR3 protein sequence reads: CASGLTWAQYF. DNA sequence: TGTGCTAGTGGTTTGACCTGGGCCCAGTACTTC.